The present TCR beta chain was sequenced within a study of blood T cells in healthy people across ages. It was with a sample-barcoded 5' primer and a J-beta primer mix that a second PCR of roughly 7 to 11 cycles was run. TCRdb used MiXCR to reprocess the 5' RACE reads, holding one entry per CDR3 protein. Here the sample spans 700,000 to 950,000 distinct CDR3 sequences, about 62% being singletons. Isolation per sample recovered at least 6 million PBMCs. This clonotype was observed a handful of times. Input material: blood. This clonotype was obtained from a young man in good health.

CDR3 residues: CASTRISSYEQYF. As DNA, the CDR3 is TGTGCCAGCACTAGAATCTCATCCTACGAGCAGTACTTC. The rearrangement links TRBV28 to TRBJ2-7; D gene unclear. This CDR3 has 13 amino acids. V shed 7 bases and J shed 1 base, with 11 bases lying between them. CDR1 and CDR2 (germline): MDHEN, SYDVKM.